The 22 T cell receptor beta chains in this list originate from one sample, sequenced in a study of cytomegalovirus exposure and HLA in healthy donors. PCR amplification relied on 60 Vbeta primers (plus 13 Jbeta primers). Data came from immunoSEQ multiplex PCR; TCRdb stores just in-frame clones and leaves some out. The sample is made up of roughly 54,000 clones, and the top ten hold approximately 12% of it. The sample was PBMCs. These receptors originate from a woman in her 30s in good health and CMV-seropositive.

The gene calls are TRBV30 and TRBJ2-1; 10 bases align to TRBD1. Germline CDR1 reads GTSNPN; CDR2 reads SVGIG (reference sequence). V lost 5 bases, J lost 2 bases, and 0 bases stayed unmatched. This CDR3 has 13 amino acids. CDR3 loop: CAWGTGAYNEQFF. The CDR3 DNA reads TGTGCCTGGGGGACAGGGGCCTACAATGAGCAGTTCTTC. The entire variable domain, with the rest obtained from reference TRBV30 and TRBJ2-1, is as follows: SQTIHQWPATLVQPVGSPLSLECTVEGTSNPNLYWYRQAAGRGLQLLFYSVGIGQISSEVPQNLSASRPQDRQFILSSKKLLLSDSGFYLCAWGTGAYNEQFFGPGTRLTVL.

The chain has TRBV7-3 and TRBJ2-3, with D possibly being TRBD1 (6 bases). Germline values: CDR1 SGHTA, CDR2 FQGTGA. With 4 bases removed from V and 4 bases from J, the gap between germline ends came to 18 bases. CDR3 length: 16 amino acids. This CDR3 reads CASSSNTGLGADTQYF. CDR3 DNA: TGTGCCAGCAGCTCAAATACAGGGCTCGGGGCAGATACGCAGTATTTT.

J is TRBJ1-5 and V is TRBV19; TRBD1 matches 7 bases. V lost 4 bases, J lost 4 bases, and 1 base stayed unmatched. Germline V lookup: CDR1 LNHDA, CDR2 SQIVND (reference sequence). The CDR3 extends over 13 amino acids. The CDR3 sequence is CASSRDRNQPQHF. DNA of the CDR3: TGTGCCAGTAGTAGGGACAGAAATCAGCCCCAGCATTTT.

V is TRBV9 and J is TRBJ2-2; TRBD2 agrees at 8 bases. The V gene's germline CDR1 is SGDLS and CDR2 YYNGEE. The CDR3 sequence is 17 residues long. V lost 0 bases and J lost 4; bases outside the gene matches: 8. This chain's CDR3 is CASSVGGLAGVTGELFF. CDR3 nucleotide sequence: TGTGCCAGCAGCGTAGGGGGGCTAGCGGGTGTCACCGGGGAGCTGTTTTTT.

The chain joins TRBV6-5 to TRBJ2-7; D is unclear. Germline V gene lookup returns CDR1 MNHEY and CDR2 SVGAGI. CDR3 length equals 16 residues. V lost 0 bases and J 1 base, leaving 13 bases between the germline ends. For the CDR3, the DNA is TGTGCCAGCAGTTACTCGACCCCCAGGCGATCCTACGAGCAGTACTTC. Protein product: CASSYSTPRRSYEQYF.

The V and J genes are TRBV25-1 and TRBJ2-3; tentatively, D is TRBD2 (5 bases). Trimming took off 3 bases at V and 3 bases at J, with 16 bases between the two ends. The CDR3 spans 16 residues. Germline V CDR1 and CDR2: MGHDK, SYGVNS. The CDR3 DNA is TGTGCCAGCAGTGATCCCTTCGAGGGTCGGACAGATACGCAGTATTTT. This encodes CASSDPFEGRTDTQYF. The variable domain in full, with the rest retrieved from reference TRBV25-1 and TRBJ2-3, is EADIYQTPRYLVIGTGKKITLECSQTMGHDKMYWYQQDPGMELHLIHYSYGVNSTEKGDLSSESTVSRIRTEHFPLTLESARPSHTSQYLCASSDPFEGRTDTQYFGPGTRLTVL.

The gene calls are TRBV5-6 and TRBJ2-2, with 11 bases aligning to TRBD2. This CDR3 is built from 17 residues. V dropped 4 bases and J dropped 5; count of bases not matched to a gene: 10. Germline V gene sequence: CDR1 SGHDT, CDR2 YYEEEE. DNA of the CDR3: TGTGCCAGCAGCGGGGTAGGGCTAGCGGGAGGTACCGGGGAGCTGTTTTTT. This codes for CASSGVGLAGGTGELFF.

The chain couples TRBV5-1 to TRBJ2-7, with D perhaps TRBD1 (5 bases). V gave up 0 bases and J gave up 5 bases, with 12 bases separating them. CDR1 and CDR2 from the germline V gene are SGHRS and YFSETQ. This CDR3 is 14 amino acids long. CDR3 residues: CASSLDRTPDEQYF. CDR3 nucleotide sequence: TGCGCCAGCAGCTTGGACAGGACCCCTGACGAGCAGTACTTC.

This clone is identified as medium-sized (0.01 to 0.1%) from frequency. DNA of the CDR3: TGTGCCAGCAGCTCCATGAACACTGAAGCTTTCTTT. Translated: CASSSMNTEAFF. The rearrangement uses TRBV11-3 and TRBJ1-1; D remains unclear. The CDR3 consists of 12 residues. CDR1 is SGHNT and CDR2 is YENEEA in the germline V gene. Trimming removed 4 bases at V and 0 bases at J, with 3 bases between. The whole variable domain, remainder taken from reference TRBV11-3 and TRBJ1-1, is EAGVVQSPRYKIIEKKQPVAFWCNPISGHNTLYWYLQNLGQGPELLIRYENEEAVDDSQLPKDRFSAERLKGVDSTLKIQPAELGDSAVYLCASSSMNTEAFFGQGTRLTVV.

The chain combines TRBV11-2 with TRBJ1-1; 11 bases match TRBD1. Germline trimming cut 2 bases from V and 3 bases from J; bases unmatched to any gene: 5. This CDR3 is 16 amino acids long. Germline assignment: CDR1 SGHAT and CDR2 FQNNGV. CDR3 in amino acids: CASSLFMGQGDTEAFF. CDR3 DNA: TGTGCCAGCAGCTTATTTATGGGACAGGGGGACACTGAAGCTTTCTTT. The whole variable domain, remainder taken from reference TRBV11-2 and TRBJ1-1, is EAGVAQSPRYKIIEKRQSVAFWCNPISGHATLYWYQQILGQGPKLLIQFQNNGVVDDSQLPKDRFSAERLKGVDSTLKIQPAKLEDSAVYLCASSLFMGQGDTEAFFGQGTRLTVV.

In DNA, the CDR3 is TGTGCCAGCAGCTTCGGGGGGGACAGACTGGAGACCCAGTACTTC. Protein sequence: CASSFGGDRLETQYF. The rearrangement uses TRBV7-6 and TRBJ2-5; D might be TRBD2 (8 bases). V lost 3 bases, J lost 5 bases, and 16 bases lay in between. The CDR3 is 15 residues long. The V gene's germline CDR1 is SGHVS and CDR2 FNYEAQ.

This chain uses TRBV9 with TRBJ2-3, with 9 bases aligning to TRBD2. The V and J ends lost 0 bases and 7 bases, in that order; junction bases with no gene match: 6. Looked up from germline, CDR1 is SGDLS and CDR2 is YYNGEE. The CDR3 is 15 residues long. The CDR3 DNA reads TGTGCCAGCAGCGTAGGGGCCCTAGCGGGAAATACGCAGTATTTT. It yields the protein CASSVGALAGNTQYF.

This chain uses TRBV7-6 with TRBJ1-1, with 7 positions matching TRBD1. With 5 bases clipped from V and 1 base from J, the junction kept 7 bases outside the gene matches. The length of the CDR3 is 15 residues. Germline-derived CDR1 and CDR2 are SGHVS and FNYEAQ. CDR3 sequence reads: CASSQFGTENTEAFF. CDR3 DNA: TGTGCCAGCAGCCAATTCGGGACAGAGAACACTGAAGCTTTCTTT.

The chain carries TRBV6-1 and TRBJ1-1, with TRBD1 identical over 9 bases. The CDR3 has 14 residues. Per the germline V gene, CDR1 is MNHNS and CDR2 is SASEGT. J was trimmed by 3 bases and V by 6 bases; bases with no gene match: 5. CDR3 DNA: TGTGCCAGCAGCTGGGACAGGGAGGACACTGAAGCTTTCTTT. It yields the protein CASSWDREDTEAFF.

The chain has TRBV21-1 and TRBJ2-7; TRBD2 is the table's D call and was not checked against the DNA. TRBV21-1 represents a pseudogene. CDR3 length: 14 residues. CDR3 sequence reads: CASSSQTSAAGQYF. The CDR3, as DNA: TGTGCCAGCAGCTCCCAGACTAGCGCGGCGGGGCAGTACTTC.

This chain connects TRBV5-1 to TRBJ2-7; 9 positions match TRBD1. Germline V gene lookup returns CDR1 SGHRS and CDR2 YFSETQ. With V trimmed by 7 bases and J by 2 bases, 10 bases remained unmatched. This CDR3 is 15 amino acids long. The CDR3 DNA sequence: TGCGCCAGCGGTTCACCCGGGACAGGGCCCTACGAGCAGTACTTC. Translating gives CASGSPGTGPYEQYF.

J is TRBJ2-7 and V is TRBV4-2, with a possible D match to TRBD2 (5 bases). The CDR3 contains 15 residues. The V gene's germline CDR1 is LGHNA and CDR2 YNFKEQ. V lost 1 base, J lost 5 bases, and 15 bases lay in between. The CDR3 loop reads CASSQAQRGSHEQYF. In nucleotides, the CDR3 is TGTGCCAGCAGCCAAGCCCAACGGGGTTCCCACGAGCAGTACTTC.

V is TRBV9 and J is TRBJ2-5; D might be TRBD2 (7 bases). Germline assignment: CDR1 SGDLS and CDR2 YYNGEE. The ends were cut back, 3 bases at V and 5 bases at J, with 14 bases in the middle. The CDR3 length is 14 residues. The CDR3 DNA sequence: TGTGCCAGCAGCGGCGGGGGCCCCCGGGAGACCCAGTACTTC. Its protein is CASSGGGPRETQYF.

This chain joins TRBV7-2 and TRBJ2-1, with 15 bases identical to TRBD2. CDR1 is SGHTA, CDR2 FQGNSA, per germline. The CDR3 consists of 16 residues. V gave up 4 bases and J gave up 9 bases; unmatched junction bases: 7. The chain's CDR3 is CASSSRTSGGAIEQFF. The CDR3 coding sequence is TGTGCCAGCAGCTCCCGGACTAGCGGGGGGGCTATTGAGCAGTTCTTC. The full variable domain, with the rest looked up from reference TRBV7-2 and TRBJ2-1, is GAGVSQSPSNKVTEKGKDVELRCDPISGHTALYWYRQSLGQGLEFLIYFQGNSAPDKSGLPSDRFSAERTGGSVSTLTIQRTQQEDSAVYLCASSSRTSGGAIEQFFGPGTRLTVL.

The rearrangement links TRBV9 to TRBJ1-1; TRBD1 aligns across 7 bases. With 4 bases clipped from V and 6 bases from J, the junction kept 12 bases outside the gene matches. Germline CDR1 reads SGDLS; CDR2 reads YYNGEE. The CDR3 length is 15 residues. The CDR3 region is CASSPPRNRGPEAFF. CDR3 DNA sequence: TGTGCCAGCAGCCCCCCTCGAAACAGGGGTCCTGAAGCTTTCTTT.

The V call is TRBV2, the J call TRBJ1-5; D not resolved. Germline V gene sequence: CDR1 SNHLY, CDR2 FYNNEI. The CDR3 sequence is 13 residues long. The germline V and J ends were trimmed by 8 bases and 4 bases, with 12 bases remaining between them. The CDR3 DNA reads TGTGCCAGCCATCGACTTGTAAATCAGCCCCAGCATTTT. Protein sequence: CASHRLVNQPQHF.

The CDR3 region is CASSLNADMYQPQHF. In DNA, the CDR3 is TGTGCCAGCAGCTTGAACGCAGACATGTATCAGCCCCAGCATTTT. The gene calls are TRBV5-5 and TRBJ1-5; D remains ambiguous. The CDR3 has 15 residues. V was trimmed by 1 base and J by 5 bases, leaving 13 bases between them. Germline CDR1 and CDR2: SGHKS and YYEKEE (reference sequence).